What follows are 2 T cell receptor beta chains derived from one specimen sequenced in a study of vaccination effects on CD4 cells after COVID-19. Scientists isolated CD4+ T cells after a roughly 10-day culture period ended. The person's infection with SARS-CoV-2, confirmed by PCR, took place between March and December 2020. The participants, recipients of two vaccine doses, got either BNT162b2 or mRNA-1273. Here immunoSEQ multiplex PCR was the method, and the copy in TCRdb shows in-frame clones only, minus some. The sample carries tens of thousands of clones, 76% recorded once. These receptors' targets are unknown. The sequencing here drew on CD4+ T cells from PBMCs cultured without peptide, taken after COVID-19 vaccination. These receptor sequences come from a human donor who had a prior SARS-CoV-2 infection.

The rearrangement joins TRBV7-2 to TRBJ2-1, with no clear D. The CDR3 spans 13 residues. V lost 2 bases and J 5 bases, leaving 7 bases between the germline ends. CDR1 is SGHTA, CDR2 FQGNSA, per germline. The CDR3 sequence: CASSLLRHNEQFF. CDR3 nucleotide sequence: TGTGCCAGCAGCTTACTACGGCACAATGAGCAGTTCTTC. The whole variable domain, filled in from reference TRBV7-2 and TRBJ2-1, reads GAGVSQSPSNKVTEKGKDVELRCDPISGHTALYWYRQSLGQGLEFLIYFQGNSAPDKSGLPSDRFSAERTGGSVSTLTIQRTQQEDSAVYLCASSLLRHNEQFFGPGTRLTVL.

The chain employs TRBV7-8 and TRBJ2-1; TRBD2 matches 8 bases. V lost 2 bases, J lost 8 bases, and 23 bases stayed unmatched. Per the germline V gene, CDR1 is SGHVS and CDR2 is FQNEAQ. The CDR3 has 20 residues. The CDR3 DNA follows: TGTGCCAGCAGCTTAAGTCCTGGCGGGGGGCTGGGGGAGGGTTCAGATGAGCAGTTCTTC. Translation: CASSLSPGGGLGEGSDEQFF.